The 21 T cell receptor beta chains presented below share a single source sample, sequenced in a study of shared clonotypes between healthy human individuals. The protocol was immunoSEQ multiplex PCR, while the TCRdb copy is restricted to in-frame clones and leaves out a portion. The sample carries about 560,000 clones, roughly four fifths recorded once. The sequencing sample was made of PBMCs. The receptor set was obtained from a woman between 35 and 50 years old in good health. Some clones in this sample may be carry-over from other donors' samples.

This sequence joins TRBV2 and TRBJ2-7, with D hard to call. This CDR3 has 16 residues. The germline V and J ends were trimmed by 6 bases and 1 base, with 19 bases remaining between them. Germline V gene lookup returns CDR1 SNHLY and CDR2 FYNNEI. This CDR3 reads CASSDRSSYGSYEQYF. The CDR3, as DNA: TGTGCCAGCAGCGACCGGAGTAGCTACGGATCCTACGAGCAGTACTTC.

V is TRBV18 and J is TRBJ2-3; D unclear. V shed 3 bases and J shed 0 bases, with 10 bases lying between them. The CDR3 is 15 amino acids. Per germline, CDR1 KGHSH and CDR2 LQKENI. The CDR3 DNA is TGTGCCAGCTCACCGGGCCTGGAGAGCACAGATACGCAGTATTTT. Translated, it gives CASSPGLESTDTQYF.

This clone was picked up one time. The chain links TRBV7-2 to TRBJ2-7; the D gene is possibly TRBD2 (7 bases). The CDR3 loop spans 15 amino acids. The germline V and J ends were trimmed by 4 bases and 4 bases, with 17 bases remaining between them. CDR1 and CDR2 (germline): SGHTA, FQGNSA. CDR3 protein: CASSSYAGARYEQYF. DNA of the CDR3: TGTGCCAGCAGCTCCTATGCGGGGGCAAGGTACGAGCAGTACTTC.

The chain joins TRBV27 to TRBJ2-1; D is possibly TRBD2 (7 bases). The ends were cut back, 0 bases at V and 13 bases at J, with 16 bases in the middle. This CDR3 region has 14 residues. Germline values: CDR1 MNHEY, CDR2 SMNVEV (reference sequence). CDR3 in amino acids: CASSLSRTGGRQFF. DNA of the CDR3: TGTGCCAGCAGTTTATCGCGGACCGGGGGGCGCCAGTTCTTC.

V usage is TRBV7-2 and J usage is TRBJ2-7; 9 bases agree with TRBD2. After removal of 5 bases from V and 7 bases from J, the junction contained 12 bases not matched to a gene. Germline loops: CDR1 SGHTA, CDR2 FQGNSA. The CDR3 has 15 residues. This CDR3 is CASSAGSSGAREQYF. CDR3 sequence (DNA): TGTGCCAGCAGCGCCGGGTCTAGCGGGGCGAGGGAGCAGTACTTC.

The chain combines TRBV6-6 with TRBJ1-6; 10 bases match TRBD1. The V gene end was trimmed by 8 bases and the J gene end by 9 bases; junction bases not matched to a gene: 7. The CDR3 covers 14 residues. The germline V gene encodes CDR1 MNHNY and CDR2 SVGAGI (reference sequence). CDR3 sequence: CASLSGTGASPLHF. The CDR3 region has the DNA TGTGCCAGCCTTTCCGGGACAGGGGCTTCACCCCTCCACTTT.

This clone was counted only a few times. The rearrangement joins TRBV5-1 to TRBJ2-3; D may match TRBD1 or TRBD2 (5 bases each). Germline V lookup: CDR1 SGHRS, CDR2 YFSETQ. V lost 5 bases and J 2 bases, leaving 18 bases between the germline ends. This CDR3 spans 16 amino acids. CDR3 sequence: CASRVGAGGTTDTQYF. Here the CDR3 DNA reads TGCGCCAGCAGAGTAGGGGCGGGCGGAACCACAGATACGCAGTATTTT. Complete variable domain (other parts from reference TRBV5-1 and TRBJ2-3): KAGVTQTPRYLIKTRGQQVTLSCSPISGHRSVSWYQQTPGQGLQFLFEYFSETQRNKGNFPGRFSGRQFSNSRSEMNVSTLELGDSALYLCASRVGAGGTTDTQYFGPGTRLTVL.

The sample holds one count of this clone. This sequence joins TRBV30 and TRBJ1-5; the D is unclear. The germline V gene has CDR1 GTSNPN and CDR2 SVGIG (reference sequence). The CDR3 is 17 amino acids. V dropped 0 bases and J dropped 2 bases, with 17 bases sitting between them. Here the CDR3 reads CAWSVLPLKDRNQPQHF. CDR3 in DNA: TGTGCCTGGAGTGTACTACCGTTAAAAGATCGCAATCAGCCCCAGCATTTT.

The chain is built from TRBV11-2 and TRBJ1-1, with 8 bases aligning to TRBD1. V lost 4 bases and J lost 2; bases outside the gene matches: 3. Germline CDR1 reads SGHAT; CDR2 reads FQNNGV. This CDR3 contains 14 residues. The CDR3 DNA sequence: TGTGCCAGCAGCTCAGGGACAGGAAACACTGAAGCTTTCTTT. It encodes CASSSGTGNTEAFF. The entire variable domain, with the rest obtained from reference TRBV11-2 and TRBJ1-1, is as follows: EAGVAQSPRYKIIEKRQSVAFWCNPISGHATLYWYQQILGQGPKLLIQFQNNGVVDDSQLPKDRFSAERLKGVDSTLKIQPAKLEDSAVYLCASSSGTGNTEAFFGQGTRLTVV.

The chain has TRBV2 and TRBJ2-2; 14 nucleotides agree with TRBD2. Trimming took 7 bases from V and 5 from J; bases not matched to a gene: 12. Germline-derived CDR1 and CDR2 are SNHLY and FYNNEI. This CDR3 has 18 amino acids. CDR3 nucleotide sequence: TGTGCCAGCATGGGACTAGCGGGAGAGGCCTTGATGACCGGGGAGCTGTTTTTT. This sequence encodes CASMGLAGEALMTGELFF.

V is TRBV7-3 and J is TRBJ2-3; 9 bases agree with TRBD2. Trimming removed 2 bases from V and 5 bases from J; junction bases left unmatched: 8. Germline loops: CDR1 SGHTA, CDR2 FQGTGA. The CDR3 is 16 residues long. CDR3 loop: CASSLGAGGPLDTQYF. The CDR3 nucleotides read TGTGCCAGCAGCTTAGGGGCGGGAGGGCCTTTAGATACGCAGTATTTT. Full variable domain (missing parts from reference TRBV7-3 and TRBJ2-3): GAGVSQTPSNKVTEKGKYVELRCDPISGHTALYWYRQSLGQGPEFLIYFQGTGAADDSGLPNDRFFAVRPEGSVSTLKIQRTERGDSAVYLCASSLGAGGPLDTQYFGPGTRLTVL.

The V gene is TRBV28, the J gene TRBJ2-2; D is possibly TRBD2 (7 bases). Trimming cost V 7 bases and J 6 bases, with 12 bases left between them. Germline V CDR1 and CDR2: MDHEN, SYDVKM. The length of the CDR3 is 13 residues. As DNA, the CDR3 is TGTGCCAGCAACGAAGGGGGGGCCGGGGAGCTGTTTTTT. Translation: CASNEGGAGELFF.

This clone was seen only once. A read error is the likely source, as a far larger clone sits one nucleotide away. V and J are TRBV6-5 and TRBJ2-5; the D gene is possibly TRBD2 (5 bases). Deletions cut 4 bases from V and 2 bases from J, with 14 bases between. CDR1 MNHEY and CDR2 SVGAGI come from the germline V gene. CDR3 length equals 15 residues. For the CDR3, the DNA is TGTGCCAGCAGTTGCTCGGAGGCAGGACAAGAGACCCAGTACTTC. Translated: CASSCSEAGQETQYF.

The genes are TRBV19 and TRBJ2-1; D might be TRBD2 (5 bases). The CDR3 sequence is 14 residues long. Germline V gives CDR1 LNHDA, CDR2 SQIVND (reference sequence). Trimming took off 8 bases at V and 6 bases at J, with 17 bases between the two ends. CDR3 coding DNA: TGTGCCAGTCATCGAGGGTTCTCGGCCAATGAGCAGTTCTTC. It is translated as CASHRGFSANEQFF.

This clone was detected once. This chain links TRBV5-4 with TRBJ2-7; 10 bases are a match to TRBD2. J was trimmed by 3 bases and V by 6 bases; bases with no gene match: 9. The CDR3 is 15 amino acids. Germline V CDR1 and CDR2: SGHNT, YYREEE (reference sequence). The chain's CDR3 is CASTTGASGSYEQYF. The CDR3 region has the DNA TGTGCCAGCACCACCGGGGCTAGCGGGAGCTACGAGCAGTACTTC.

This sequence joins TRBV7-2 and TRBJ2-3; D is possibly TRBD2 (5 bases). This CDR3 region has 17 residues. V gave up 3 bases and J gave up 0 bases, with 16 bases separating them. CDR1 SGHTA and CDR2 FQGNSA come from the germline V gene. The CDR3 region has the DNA TGTGCCAGCAGCTTGGGGAGATTCCGTCCTAGCACAGATACGCAGTATTTT. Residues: CASSLGRFRPSTDTQYF.

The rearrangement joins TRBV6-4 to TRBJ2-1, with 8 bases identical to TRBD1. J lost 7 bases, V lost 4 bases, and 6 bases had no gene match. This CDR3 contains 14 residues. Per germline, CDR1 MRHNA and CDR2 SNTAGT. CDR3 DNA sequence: TGTGCCAGCAGTGTGGACAGGGAGGTAAATGAGCAGTTCTTC. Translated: CASSVDREVNEQFF.

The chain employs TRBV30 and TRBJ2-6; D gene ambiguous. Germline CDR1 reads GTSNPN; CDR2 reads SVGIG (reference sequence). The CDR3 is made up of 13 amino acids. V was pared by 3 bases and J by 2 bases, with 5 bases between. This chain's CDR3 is CAWRVAGANVLTF. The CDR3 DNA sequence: TGTGCCTGGAGAGTGGCTGGGGCCAACGTCCTGACTTTC.

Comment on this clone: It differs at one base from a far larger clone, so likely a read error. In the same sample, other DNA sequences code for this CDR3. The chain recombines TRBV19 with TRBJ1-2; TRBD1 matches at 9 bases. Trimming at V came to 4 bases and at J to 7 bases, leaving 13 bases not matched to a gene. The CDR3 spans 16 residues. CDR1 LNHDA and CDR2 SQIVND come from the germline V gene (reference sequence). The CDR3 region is CASSTHAGTGGGGYTF. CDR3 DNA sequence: TGTGCCAGTAGTACGCATGCCGGTACAGGGGGCGGTGGCTACACCTTC.

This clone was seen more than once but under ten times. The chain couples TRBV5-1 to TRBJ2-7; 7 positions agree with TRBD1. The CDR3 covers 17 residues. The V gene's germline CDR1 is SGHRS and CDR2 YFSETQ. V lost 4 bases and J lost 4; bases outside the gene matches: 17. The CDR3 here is CASSPLLTGDKVYEQYF. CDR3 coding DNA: TGCGCCAGCAGCCCCCTCCTAACAGGGGACAAGGTTTACGAGCAGTACTTC.

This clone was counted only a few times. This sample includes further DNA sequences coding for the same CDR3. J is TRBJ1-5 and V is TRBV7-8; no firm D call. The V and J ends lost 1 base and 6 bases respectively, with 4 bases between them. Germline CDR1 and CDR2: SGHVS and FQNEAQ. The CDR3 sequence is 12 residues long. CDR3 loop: CASSLVGQPQHF. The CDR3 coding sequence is TGTGCCAGCAGCTTAGTTGGTCAGCCCCAGCATTTT.